Following are 32 T cell receptor beta chains from one sample sequenced in a study of beta chain features in type 1 diabetes. The investigators reverse transcribed all of the isolated RNA, so they sequenced expressed TCRB transcripts. Here immunoSEQ multiplex PCR was the method, and the copy in TCRdb shows in-frame clones only, minus some. The profile shows hundreds of thousands of clones, around 15% of them singletons. Sequenced material: naive CD4+ T cells from blood. All receptors come from a man aged 18 to 30 in good health.

The chain has TRBV5-1 and TRBJ1-2; possible D gene TRBD1, 6 bases. Between the trimmed V and J ends, which lost 0 bases and 9 bases, there was a span of 27 bases. There are 18 residues in the CDR3. Germline CDR1 is SGHRS and CDR2 is YFSETQ. The CDR3 DNA reads as TGCGCCAGCAGCTTGGGAAGACGGGACACCATAGGCCATCTTCGCTACACCTTC. Residues: CASSLGRRDTIGHLRYTF. The whole variable domain, remainder taken from reference TRBV5-1 and TRBJ1-2, is KAGVTQTPRYLIKTRGQQVTLSCSPISGHRSVSWYQQTPGQGLQFLFEYFSETQRNKGNFPGRFSGRQFSNSRSEMNVSTLELGDSALYLCASSLGRRDTIGHLRYTFGSGTRLTVV.

This clone was detected only a few times. This chain links TRBV21-1 with TRBJ2-7; TRBD2 is the table's D call, not checked against the DNA. TRBV21-1 is a recognized pseudogene. There are 15 residues in the CDR3. The CDR3 loop is CASLRVGGRAYEQYF. In DNA form, the CDR3 reads TGTGCCAGCCTCAGAGTAGGCGGGAGGGCCTACGAGCAGTACTTC.

This clone was seen only a few times. V and J are TRBV7-9 and TRBJ1-2, with 7 bases aligning to TRBD1. CDR3 length: 14 amino acids. V dropped 3 bases and J dropped 4; count of bases not matched to a gene: 5. Germline V lookup: CDR1 SEHNR, CDR2 FQNEAQ (reference sequence). CDR3 loop: CASSFQGGSYGYTF. The CDR3 DNA reads as TGTGCCAGCAGCTTCCAGGGGGGGTCCTATGGCTACACCTTC.

The chain combines TRBV27 with TRBJ2-7, with 8 bases matching TRBD2. CDR1 MNHEY and CDR2 SMNVEV come from the germline V gene (reference sequence). The CDR3 loop spans 14 amino acids. Trimming took 2 bases from V and 2 from J; bases not matched to a gene: 2. CDR3 region: CASSLIAGPYEQYF. CDR3 sequence (DNA): TGTGCCAGCAGTTTAATAGCGGGGCCCTACGAGCAGTACTTC.

The V and J genes are TRBV5-6 and TRBJ2-7, with TRBD1 matching 7 bases. The CDR3 consists of 15 residues. Germline V lookup: CDR1 SGHDT, CDR2 YYEEEE. Germline trimming cut 0 bases from V and 3 bases from J; bases unmatched to any gene: 6. The CDR3 spells CASSLGPGQSYEQYF. The CDR3 DNA reads as TGTGCCAGCAGCTTGGGCCCGGGACAGAGCTACGAGCAGTACTTC.

V is TRBV4-1 and J is TRBJ1-2; tentatively, D is TRBD1 (6 bases). V lost 5 bases and J 0 bases, leaving 13 bases between the germline ends. This CDR3 comprises 15 residues. Germline assignment: CDR1 MGHRA and CDR2 YSYEKL. CDR3 DNA: TGCGCCAGCAGCAATCCACGACAGGCTAACTATGGCTACACCTTC. This translates into CASSNPRQANYGYTF.

This clone was detected only a few times. Other nucleotide sequences from this sample produce the same CDR3. The chain recombines TRBV7-2 with TRBJ2-5; 7 nucleotides agree with TRBD2. V shed 5 bases, J shed 3 bases, and the junction held 3 bases outside the gene matches. This CDR3 has 13 residues. From germline, CDR1 is SGHTA and CDR2 FQGNSA. The CDR3 region has the DNA TGTGCCAGCAGCCCCAGCGGGAAAGAGACCCAGTACTTC. It is translated as CASSPSGKETQYF.

In nucleotides, the CDR3 is TGCAGCGTTGAACGACAGTGGGGCGAGCAGTACTTC. Translation: CSVERQWGEQYF. V usage is TRBV29-1 and J usage is TRBJ2-7; D might be TRBD1 (5 bases). CDR1 and CDR2 (germline): SQVTM, ANQGSEA. Trimming removed 2 bases from V and 6 bases from J, with 11 bases in between. The CDR3 has 12 amino acids.

The chain has TRBV6-6 and TRBJ2-5; D perhaps matches TRBD1 (5 bases). Germline CDR1 MNHNY, CDR2 SVGAGI (reference sequence). This CDR3 region has 12 residues. Trimming removed 10 bases at V and 1 base at J, with 10 bases between. CDR3 in DNA: TGTGCCATGGGGCAGGTCCAAGAGACCCAGTACTTC. This encodes CAMGQVQETQYF.

This clone has a handful of counts. V is TRBV19 and J is TRBJ2-5; 9 positions agree with TRBD1. The CDR3 consists of 16 residues. The germline V gene encodes CDR1 LNHDA and CDR2 SQIVND (reference sequence). With 5 bases clipped from V and 7 bases from J, the junction kept 14 bases outside the gene matches. The CDR3 region is CASSLGQGSRQVTQYF. CDR3 nucleotides: TGTGCCAGTAGTTTGGGACAGGGAAGCCGTCAGGTGACCCAGTACTTC.

A few counts support this clone. This chain links TRBV25-1 with TRBJ1-2, with 7 positions matching TRBD1. The CDR3 spans 13 residues. V trimming: 5 bases; J trimming: 8 bases; junction bases outside the gene matches: 8. The germline V gene has CDR1 MGHDK and CDR2 SYGVNS. CDR3 residues: CASSPQGVVGYTF. For the CDR3, the DNA is TGTGCCAGCAGTCCTCAGGGGGTAGTAGGCTACACCTTC.

The chain is built from TRBV4-3 and TRBJ1-5; 7 nucleotides match TRBD1. The germline V gene encodes CDR1 LGHNA and CDR2 YSLEER. This CDR3 contains 15 residues. The J segment lost 6 bases and the V segment lost 3 bases, leaving 8 bases of the junction unmatched. DNA for the CDR3: TGCGCCAGCAGCCAGCAGACAGGGCTGGGTCAGCCCCAGCATTTT. This sequence encodes CASSQQTGLGQPQHF.

This clone was counted a few times. A read error may produce the germline difference seen at one junction end. The genes are TRBV7-3 and TRBJ2-3, with 10 nucleotides matching TRBD1. Germline V gene sequence: CDR1 SGHTA, CDR2 FQGTGA. This CDR3 spans 16 amino acids. The DNA for the CDR3 is TGCGCCAGCAGCCAAGACCGACAGGGGGCAATGGGTACGCAGTATTTT. Its translation: CASSQDRQGAMGTQYF.

This clone was counted between two and nine times. The chain recombines TRBV10-3 with TRBJ1-4, with a weak D call TRBD1 (6 bases). Per the germline V gene, CDR1 is ENHRY and CDR2 is SYGVKD. Trimming shortened V by 3 bases and J by 6 bases, and 17 bases separated the two germline ends. The CDR3 runs 16 residues. The CDR3 loop reads CAISDPTQGMDEKLFF. As DNA, the CDR3 is TGTGCCATCAGTGATCCCACCCAGGGGATGGATGAAAAACTGTTTTTT.

The chain has TRBV6-5 and TRBJ1-6, with D possibly TRBD1 on 6 matching bases. The length of the CDR3 is 15 residues. CDR1 and CDR2 from the germline V gene are MNHEY and SVGAGI. Trimming stripped 3 bases from V and 7 bases from J, with 13 bases between. CDR3 amino acids: CASSYGTTGNSPLHF. The CDR3 DNA is TGTGCCAGCAGTTATGGGACAACAGGGAATTCACCCCTCCACTTT.

The chain uses TRBV19 and TRBJ1-2; D possibly corresponds to TRBD1 (5 bases). This CDR3 region has 13 residues. CDR1 is LNHDA and CDR2 is SQIVND in the germline V gene (reference sequence). Deletions cut 6 bases from V and 4 bases from J, with 12 bases between. The CDR3: CASSHPGPYGYTF. As DNA, the CDR3 is TGTGCCAGTAGCCACCCGGGGCCCTATGGCTACACCTTC.

This clone appeared a few times. The chain combines TRBV4-3 with TRBJ1-5; a possible D gene is TRBD1 (6 bases). The germline V gene has CDR1 LGHNA and CDR2 YSLEER. V was shortened by 0 bases and J by 6 bases, with 12 bases between the two germline ends. This CDR3 is 15 amino acids long. CDR3 loop: CASSQESGGGQPQHF. Written as DNA, the CDR3 is TGCGCCAGCAGCCAAGAATCGGGGGGCGGTCAGCCCCAGCATTTT.

This clone was detected only a few times. CDR3 loop: CASSQVGGFNEQFF. CDR3 in DNA: TGCGCCAGCAGCCAAGTGGGGGGTTTCAATGAGCAGTTCTTC. J is TRBJ2-1 and V is TRBV4-3; possible D gene TRBD2, 6 bases. The CDR3 length is 14 residues. Trimming stripped 1 base from V and 6 bases from J, with 10 bases between. The germline V gene has CDR1 LGHNA and CDR2 YSLEER.

This chain's CDR3 is CASSQIFTGELFF. As DNA, the CDR3 is TGTGCCAGCAGCCAAATATTCACCGGGGAGCTGTTTTTT. The V call is TRBV14, the J call TRBJ2-2; the D is unclear. From germline, CDR1 is SGHDN and CDR2 FVKESK. The length of the CDR3 is 13 residues. V lost 2 bases, J lost 4 bases, and 5 bases lay in between.

There are a few counts of this clone. This rearrangement joins TRBV2 to TRBJ2-7, with a possible D match to TRBD1 (6 bases). There are 12 residues in the CDR3. Germline-derived CDR1 and CDR2 are SNHLY and FYNNEI. V was pared by 8 bases and J by 8 bases, with 16 bases between. In DNA, the CDR3 is TGTGCCAGCCGCCAACAGGGATTCAAGCAGTACTTC. This translates into CASRQQGFKQYF. Based on the CDR3 plus reference TRBV2 and TRBJ2-7, the full variable domain is EPEVTQTPSHQVTQMGQEVILRCVPISNHLYFYWYRQILGQKVEFLVSFYNNEISEKSEIFDDQFSVERPDGSNFTLKIRSTKLEDSAMYFCASRQQGFKQYFGPGTRLTVT.

A few counts support this clone. The gene calls are TRBV6-1 and TRBJ1-2, with D possibly TRBD1 on 5 matching bases. CDR1 and CDR2 from the germline V gene are MNHNS and SASEGT. V was pared by 5 bases and J by 7 bases, with 14 bases between. CDR3 length: 13 residues. CDR3 DNA: TGTGCCAGCAGTACCCGGGACCCGTCTGGCTACACCTTC. Translating gives CASSTRDPSGYTF.

This clone was seen a few times. The J gene is TRBJ2-2, the V gene TRBV7-3; 10 bases map to TRBD1. Germline assignment: CDR1 SGHTA and CDR2 FQGTGA. Unmatched junction bases numbered 7, after V lost 5 bases and J lost 4 bases. There are 16 residues in the CDR3. The CDR3 is CASSLGQGRFTGELFF. In DNA form, the CDR3 reads TGTGCCAGCAGCCTGGGACAGGGGAGGTTCACCGGGGAGCTGTTTTTT.

This clone has only a few counts. The rearrangement uses TRBV5-1 and TRBJ1-1; D is possibly TRBD1 (5 bases). Germline V gene lookup returns CDR1 SGHRS and CDR2 YFSETQ. This CDR3 has 17 amino acids. The V gene lost 3 bases and the J gene lost 2 bases, with 20 bases spanning the gap. CDR3 protein: CASSSAPGRTTNTEAFF. CDR3 sequence (DNA): TGCGCCAGCAGCTCAGCTCCGGGACGGACCACAAACACTGAAGCTTTCTTT. The whole variable domain, filled in from reference TRBV5-1 and TRBJ1-1, reads KAGVTQTPRYLIKTRGQQVTLSCSPISGHRSVSWYQQTPGQGLQFLFEYFSETQRNKGNFPGRFSGRQFSNSRSEMNVSTLELGDSALYLCASSSAPGRTTNTEAFFGQGTRLTVV.

The table lists this clone with a few counts. This chain connects TRBV9 to TRBJ2-3, with D perhaps being TRBD1 or TRBD2 (5 bases each). The CDR3 is 15 amino acids. With 0 bases removed from V and 0 bases from J, the gap between germline ends came to 8 bases. The germline V gene encodes CDR1 SGDLS and CDR2 YYNGEE. CDR3 sequence reads: CASSVDEGSTDTQYF. The CDR3 DNA sequence: TGTGCCAGCAGCGTAGATGAGGGGAGCACAGATACGCAGTATTTT.

This clone was found a few times. This chain joins TRBV25-1 and TRBJ1-3; possible D gene TRBD1, 6 bases. Per germline, CDR1 MGHDK and CDR2 SYGVNS. Trimming pared 6 bases from V and 0 bases from J, leaving 18 bases between. The CDR3 contains 17 residues. CDR3 in DNA: TGTGCCAGCAGGATCACAGGGAACCTTTACTCTGGAAACACCATATATTTT. It yields the protein CASRITGNLYSGNTIYF.

The chain uses TRBV18 and TRBJ2-1; unclear D gene. Germline lookup yields CDR1 KGHSH and CDR2 LQKENI. V shed 6 bases and J shed 6 bases, with 9 bases lying between them. The CDR3 consists of 12 residues. The CDR3 DNA reads as TGTGCCAGCTCGTCGAGACTCAATGAGCAGTTCTTC. It is translated as CASSSRLNEQFF. Supplemented by reference TRBV18 and TRBJ2-1, the full variable domain reads NAGVMQNPRHLVRRRGQEARLRCSPMKGHSHVYWYRQLPEEGLKFMVYLQKENIIDESGMPKERFSAEFPKEGPSILRIQQVVRGDSAAYFCASSSRLNEQFFGPGTRLTVL.

The rearrangement joins TRBV2 to TRBJ2-1; possible D gene TRBD1, 7 bases. Germline assignment: CDR1 SNHLY and CDR2 FYNNEI. Trimming stripped 2 bases from V and 2 bases from J, with 13 bases between. The CDR3 contains 16 residues. In nucleotides, the CDR3 is TGTGCCAGCAGTGAATTCGGCAGGGGGGCCTACAATGAGCAGTTCTTC. Translated: CASSEFGRGAYNEQFF.

This clone was seen at least ten times. The chain recombines TRBV14 with TRBJ2-1; D gene uncertain. The CDR3 covers 12 residues. The germline gives CDR1 SGHDN, CDR2 FVKESK. V shed 4 bases and J shed 7 bases, with 8 bases lying between them. The CDR3 nucleotides are TGTGCCAGCAGCCTCATACGAAATGAGCAGTTCTTC. It yields the protein CASSLIRNEQFF.

This clone was picked up a small number of times. The J gene is TRBJ2-6, the V gene TRBV4-3; D ambiguous. Germline V gene data show CDR1 as LGHNA and CDR2 as YSLEER. The V end was cut by 1 base, the J end by 0 bases, with 13 bases between. There are 18 residues in the CDR3. CDR3 nucleotides: TGCGCCAGCAGCCAAGCGGCAGCCTTGGGCTCTGGGGCCAACGTCCTGACTTTC. As protein: CASSQAAALGSGANVLTF.

This clone has more than one count but fewer than ten. The chain links TRBV7-9 to TRBJ1-5; D uncertain. The CDR3 extends over 15 amino acids. With 2 bases removed from V and 5 bases from J, the gap between germline ends came to 13 bases. Per the germline V gene, CDR1 is SEHNR and CDR2 is FQNEAQ (reference sequence). CDR3 protein: CASSLMGGPDQPQHF. The CDR3 bases are TGTGCCAGCAGCTTAATGGGAGGTCCGGATCAGCCCCAGCATTTT.

This clone was seen more than once but under ten times. The chain joins TRBV5-1 to TRBJ2-1; D possibly matches TRBD1 or TRBD2 (5 bases each). V lost 0 bases and J 10 bases, leaving 11 bases between the germline ends. Germline CDR1 and CDR2: SGHRS and YFSETQ. The CDR3 spans 13 residues. The CDR3 DNA sequence: TGCGCCAGCAGCTTGGTGGGGACCCACGAGCAGTTCTTC. It codes for CASSLVGTHEQFF.

Regarding this clone: Other DNA sequences in the same sample also yield this CDR3. J is TRBJ1-1 and V is TRBV6-6, with D possibly being TRBD1 (5 bases). This CDR3 comprises 14 residues. Trimming removed 0 bases from V and 1 base from J, with 6 bases in between. Per germline, CDR1 MNHNY and CDR2 SVGAGI (reference sequence). For the CDR3, the DNA is TGTGCCAGCAGTTACTCGGGGGGGAACACTGAAGCTTTCTTT. Translation gives CASSYSGGNTEAFF.